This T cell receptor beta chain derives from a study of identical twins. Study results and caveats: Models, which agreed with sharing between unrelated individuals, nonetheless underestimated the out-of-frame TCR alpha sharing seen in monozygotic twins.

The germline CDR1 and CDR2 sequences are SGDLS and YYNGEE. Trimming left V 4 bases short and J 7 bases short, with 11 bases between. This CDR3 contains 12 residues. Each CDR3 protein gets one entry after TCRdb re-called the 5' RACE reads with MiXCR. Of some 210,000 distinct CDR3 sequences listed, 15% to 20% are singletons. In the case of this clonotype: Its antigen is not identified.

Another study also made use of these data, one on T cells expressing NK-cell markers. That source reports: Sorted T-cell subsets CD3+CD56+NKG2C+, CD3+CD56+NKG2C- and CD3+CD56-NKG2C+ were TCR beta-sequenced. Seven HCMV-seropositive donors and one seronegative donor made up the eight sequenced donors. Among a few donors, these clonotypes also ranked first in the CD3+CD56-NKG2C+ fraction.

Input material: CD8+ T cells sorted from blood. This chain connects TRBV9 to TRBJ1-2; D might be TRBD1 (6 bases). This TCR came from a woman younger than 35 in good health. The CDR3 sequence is CASSFQGTGYTF. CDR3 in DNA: TGTGCCAGCAGCTTCCAGGGGACTGGCTACACCTTC.